This T cell receptor (beta chain) was obtained from a study of shared clonotypes between healthy human individuals. About this clone itself: Additional DNA sequences in this sample encode the identical CDR3.

Only in-frame clones appear in the TCRdb table, and some are missing; sequencing was by immunoSEQ multiplex PCR. The sample lists about 980,000 clones; over 75% were seen once. The study enrolled healthy HIV-negative adults without recent acute infections or vaccinations as donors. The study separated CD4+ cells into CD45RA+ naive and CD45RA-negative memory subsets. Germline V gene sequence: CDR1 SQVTM, CDR2 ANQGSEA. This CDR3 spans 12 amino acids. The ends were cut back, 6 bases at V and 6 bases at J, with 13 bases in the middle. The V call is TRBV29-1, the J call TRBJ2-3; perhaps TRBD2 as D (5 bases). Sequenced: memory CD4+ T cells sorted from blood. Subset indicated: CD45RA-negative fraction. The receptor's source is a young man in good health. CDR3 loop: CSVAQGGDTQYF. The CDR3 region has the DNA TGCAGCGTCGCACAAGGAGGCGATACGCAGTATTTT.